The T cell receptor (beta chain) described here comes from a study of early T cells in non-severe SARS-CoV-2 infection. Many counts were recorded for this clonotype. From the 5' RACE reads, TCRdb called clonotypes with MiXCR, one entry per CDR3 protein. This table has tens of thousands of distinct CDR3 sequences, roughly 5.8% appearing once. The CDR3 runs to 15 residues. The V gene end was trimmed by 3 bases and the J gene end by 4 bases; junction bases not matched to a gene: 2. Sample: whole blood. J is TRBJ2-1 and V is TRBV12-3 or TRBV12-4; 11 bases agree with TRBD2. The TCR sequence derives from an adult who was a healthcare worker with PCR-confirmed SARS-CoV-2 infection or an uninfected control (not recorded which). CDR3 protein: CASSFLAGGYNEQFF. The DNA of the CDR3 is TGTGCCAGCAGTTTCCTAGCGGGGGGTTACAATGAGCAGTTCTTC.